The 24 T cell receptor beta chains presented below share a single source sample, sequenced in a study of blood T cell repertoires in COVID-19. Assay: immunoSEQ multiplex PCR; the TCRdb copy retains only in-frame clones and omits some. This sample has over 600,000 clones, with over 80% found just once. The sequenced sample was peripheral blood. The receptors originated from a woman aged 18-30 years with acute or convalescent COVID-19.

The rearrangement uses TRBV4-2 and TRBJ2-5; the D is unclear. Germline CDR1 LGHNA, CDR2 YNFKEQ. The CDR3 extends over 12 amino acids. With 4 bases removed from V and 5 bases from J, the gap between germline ends came to 8 bases. This CDR3 reads CASSRVRETQYF. The CDR3 nucleotides are TGTGCCAGCAGCCGGGTGAGGGAGACCCAGTACTTC.

The chain couples TRBV7-2 to TRBJ1-4; D call uncertain. Germline V gene data show CDR1 as SGHTA and CDR2 as FQGNSA. V lost 3 bases, J lost 4 bases, and 12 bases lay in between. This CDR3 has 15 amino acids. Here the CDR3 DNA reads TGTGCCAGCAGCTTCACCGGACTGTTTAATGAAAAACTGTTTTTT. It encodes CASSFTGLFNEKLFF. Complete variable domain (other parts from reference TRBV7-2 and TRBJ1-4): GAGVSQSPSNKVTEKGKDVELRCDPISGHTALYWYRQSLGQGLEFLIYFQGNSAPDKSGLPSDRFSAERTGGSVSTLTIQRTQQEDSAVYLCASSFTGLFNEKLFFGSGTQLSVL.

The chain links TRBV5-5 to TRBJ1-1; D is perhaps TRBD1 (5 bases). Between the trimmed V and J ends, which lost 0 bases and 1 base, there was a span of 13 bases. CDR1 and CDR2 from the germline V gene are SGHKS and YYEKEE (reference sequence). This CDR3 is 16 amino acids long. Here the CDR3 DNA reads TGTGCCAGCAGCTTGGGCCAGGGATATTGGAACACTGAAGCTTTCTTT. It specifies CASSLGQGYWNTEAFF.

The chain is built from TRBV5-5 and TRBJ1-1, with unresolved D. The CDR3 sequence is 14 residues long. The V and J ends lost 4 bases and 6 bases respectively, with 16 bases between them. From germline, CDR1 is SGHKS and CDR2 YYEKEE (reference sequence). CDR3 nucleotide sequence: TGTGCCAGCAGCCAAGCACCCCGCCAGGCTGAAGCTTTCTTT. It yields the protein CASSQAPRQAEAFF.

V and J are TRBV7-2 and TRBJ1-5; TRBD1 matches 8 bases. V lost 9 bases and J lost 5; bases outside the gene matches: 15. The CDR3 runs to 16 residues. Germline loops: CDR1 SGHTA, CDR2 FQGNSA. CDR3 sequence reads: CARPTGTGSEDQPQHF. The CDR3 nucleotides are TGTGCCAGGCCCACCGGGACAGGCAGTGAAGATCAGCCCCAGCATTTT. The variable domain in full, with the rest retrieved from reference TRBV7-2 and TRBJ1-5, is GAGVSQSPSNKVTEKGKDVELRCDPISGHTALYWYRQSLGQGLEFLIYFQGNSAPDKSGLPSDRFSAERTGGSVSTLTIQRTQQEDSAVYLCARPTGTGSEDQPQHFGDGTRLSIL.

The rearrangement uses TRBV5-1 and TRBJ1-2; TRBD1 matches 7 bases. The V segment lost 2 bases and the J segment 4 bases; nucleotides outside the gene matches: 11. CDR3 length equals 16 residues. The germline V gene encodes CDR1 SGHRS and CDR2 YFSETQ. The DNA of the CDR3 is TGCGCCAGCAGCTTAGGAGAACAGGGGACATTCTATGGCTACACCTTC. Its protein product is CASSLGEQGTFYGYTF.

In its sample, this clone was seen once. J is TRBJ2-1 and V is TRBV5-1; 8 positions match TRBD1. J lost 6 bases, V lost 5 bases, and 7 bases had no gene match. In germline, CDR1 is SGHRS, CDR2 YFSETQ. The CDR3 is made up of 14 amino acids. CDR3 region: CASSETGEANEQFF. CDR3 sequence (DNA): TGCGCCAGCAGTGAGACAGGGGAGGCCAATGAGCAGTTCTTC.

The chain combines TRBV3-1 (or the pseudogene TRBV3-2) with TRBJ1-5; D is perhaps TRBD1 (5 bases). The CDR3 has 14 amino acids. V was clipped by 4 bases and J by 8 bases, with 15 bases between them. Germline loops: CDR1 LGHDT, CDR2 YNNKEL (reference sequence). CDR3 DNA sequence: TGTGCCAGCAGCCGACGCGGGGCAAGTGAGCCCCAGCATTTT. Its protein is CASSRRGASEPQHF.

This clone was seen more than once but under ten times. The chain couples TRBV5-6 to TRBJ1-1; TRBD1 matches 9 bases. The CDR3 runs 15 residues. The V gene end was trimmed by 3 bases and the J gene end by 6 bases; junction bases not matched to a gene: 9. The germline gives CDR1 SGHDT, CDR2 YYEEEE. The CDR3: CASSWGQGTQAEAFF. CDR3 sequence (DNA): TGTGCCAGCAGCTGGGGACAGGGTACGCAGGCTGAAGCTTTCTTT.

The chain combines TRBV3-1 (or the pseudogene TRBV3-2) with TRBJ1-3; D not resolved. The V gene's germline CDR1 is LGHDT and CDR2 YNNKEL (reference sequence). Trimming shortened V by 8 bases and J by 2 bases, and 10 bases separated the two germline ends. CDR3 length: 13 residues. In nucleotides, the CDR3 is TGTGCCAGCGGTTCCGGGACTGGAAACACCATATATTTT. Translation: CASGSGTGNTIYF.

The rearrangement joins TRBV4-1 to TRBJ1-1; 7 nucleotides line up with TRBD1. In germline, CDR1 is MGHRA, CDR2 YSYEKL. This CDR3 is 17 amino acids long. V lost 3 bases, J lost 6 bases, and 16 bases stayed unmatched. CDR3 residues: CASSHSRGYSSFAEAFF. As DNA, the CDR3 is TGCGCCAGCAGCCACTCCAGGGGGTACTCATCTTTCGCTGAAGCTTTCTTT.

This clone was recorded a few times. The CDR3 reads CASRRPRYEQYF. As DNA, the CDR3 is TGTGCCAGCAGACGGCCGAGGTACGAGCAGTACTTC. This chain uses TRBV3-1 (or the pseudogene TRBV3-2) with TRBJ2-7; D is uncertain. Germline lookup yields CDR1 LGHDT and CDR2 YNNKEL (reference sequence). V lost 6 bases and J lost 4, with 10 bases in between. The CDR3 totals 12 residues.

The chain joins TRBV7-2 to TRBJ2-7; 9 bases map to TRBD2. This CDR3 spans 16 amino acids. V was clipped by 1 base and J by 2 bases; unmatched bases: 6. In germline, CDR1 is SGHTA, CDR2 FQGNSA. The CDR3 sequence: CASSLVPAGGPYEQYF. The CDR3 coding sequence is TGTGCCAGCAGCTTAGTGCCAGCGGGGGGCCCCTACGAGCAGTACTTC.

The rearrangement joins TRBV27 to TRBJ2-7, with D possibly TRBD1 on 6 matching bases. Germline V gene data show CDR1 as MNHEY and CDR2 as SMNVEV (reference sequence). This CDR3 spans 13 amino acids. Trimming removed 10 bases from V and 6 bases from J, with 19 bases in between. This CDR3 is CAKKLKQGGEQYF. The CDR3 DNA is TGTGCCAAGAAGCTTAAACAGGGTGGCGAGCAGTACTTC.

For this clone: Other DNA sequences in the sample encode the same CDR3. The chain recombines TRBV18 with TRBJ1-1, with 8 bases matching TRBD1. The CDR3 is 14 amino acids. V was pared by 3 bases and J by 1 base, with 1 base of the junction left unmatched. From germline, CDR1 is KGHSH and CDR2 LQKENI. The CDR3 protein is CASSPGQENTEAFF. CDR3 DNA: TGTGCCAGCTCACCGGGACAGGAGAACACTGAAGCTTTCTTT.

The rearrangement links TRBV18 to TRBJ1-3; a weak D match, TRBD1 (5 bases). The CDR3 runs to 14 residues. Germline V gene sequence: CDR1 KGHSH, CDR2 LQKENI. The ends were cut back, 6 bases at V and 2 bases at J, with 11 bases in the middle. CDR3 residues: CASSPDSPGNTIYF. DNA for the CDR3: TGTGCCAGCTCGCCTGACAGTCCTGGAAACACCATATATTTT. Based on the CDR3 plus reference TRBV18 and TRBJ1-3, the full variable domain is NAGVMQNPRHLVRRRGQEARLRCSPMKGHSHVYWYRQLPEEGLKFMVYLQKENIIDESGMPKERFSAEFPKEGPSILRIQQVVRGDSAAYFCASSPDSPGNTIYFGEGSWLTVV.

DNA of the CDR3: TGTGCCAGCTCATGGCAGAACACCGGGGAGCTGTTTTTT. Its protein product is CASSWQNTGELFF. This chain joins TRBV18 and TRBJ2-2, with D unclear. The CDR3 is 13 residues long. From germline, CDR1 is KGHSH and CDR2 LQKENI. Trimming removed 5 bases from V and 1 base from J, with 5 bases in between.

The genes are TRBV6-5 and TRBJ1-4; weak D call: TRBD1 (5 bases). Germline values: CDR1 MNHEY, CDR2 SVGAGI. The V and J ends lost 6 bases and 5 bases respectively, with 13 bases between them. This CDR3 is 14 amino acids long. The CDR3 sequence: CASRRGGLNEKLFF. CDR3 nucleotide sequence: TGTGCCAGCAGAAGGGGAGGATTGAATGAAAAACTGTTTTTT.

This rearrangement joins TRBV9 to TRBJ1-2; D is ambiguous. Germline-derived CDR1 and CDR2 are SGDLS and YYNGEE. CDR3 length: 15 amino acids. The V end lost 0 bases, the J end lost 6 bases, and 15 bases lay between the germline ends. This CDR3 is CASSVVSYYGDGYTF. The CDR3 nucleotides are TGTGCCAGCAGCGTAGTGAGTTATTATGGTGATGGCTACACCTTC.

The chain is built from TRBV4-1 and TRBJ1-5; 7 bases are a match to TRBD1. The germline CDR1 and CDR2 sequences are MGHRA and YSYEKL. The CDR3 covers 15 residues. Trimming at V came to 1 base and at J to 3 bases, leaving 3 bases not matched to a gene. CDR3 in DNA: TGCGCCAGCAGCCAAGGCAGGGGGAACAATCAGCCCCAGCATTTT. It codes for CASSQGRGNNQPQHF.

The chain uses TRBV11-2 and TRBJ1-6; TRBD1 agrees at 7 bases. The V gene's germline CDR1 is SGHAT and CDR2 FQNNGV. V shed 4 bases and J 4 bases; nucleotides not matched to a gene: 7. The CDR3 totals 16 residues. The DNA of the CDR3 is TGTGCCAGCAGCTCTCCCCGGGACAGATATAATTCACCCCTCCACTTT. It is translated as CASSSPRDRYNSPLHF.

The V and J genes are TRBV3-1 (or the pseudogene TRBV3-2) and TRBJ1-2; no clear D. This CDR3 is built from 16 residues. Trimming took 1 base from V and 0 from J, leaving 12 bases between them. The V gene's germline CDR1 is LGHDT and CDR2 YNNKEL (reference sequence). Here the CDR3 DNA reads TGTGCCAGCAGCCAAGGGGGAGGCACAGCTAACTATGGCTACACCTTC. It is translated as CASSQGGGTANYGYTF.

This clone is a singleton in its sample. V usage is TRBV5-4 and J usage is TRBJ1-2; 8 bases line up with TRBD1. CDR1 is SGHNT, CDR2 YYREEE, per germline (reference sequence). CDR3 length equals 14 residues. With 0 bases clipped from V and 8 bases from J, the junction kept 6 bases outside the gene matches. CDR3 sequence reads: CASSLVGTGGGYTF. CDR3 DNA: TGTGCCAGCAGCTTGGTCGGGACAGGTGGGGGCTACACCTTC.

The chain has TRBV6-5 and TRBJ1-1; a weak D match, TRBD1 (5 bases). Germline V gene sequence: CDR1 MNHEY, CDR2 SVGAGI. V lost 8 bases and J 8 bases, leaving 9 bases between the germline ends. The CDR3 is 10 amino acids. The DNA of the CDR3 is TGTGCCAGCGGGGCAAGCGAAGCTTTCTTT. Its translation is CASGASEAFF.